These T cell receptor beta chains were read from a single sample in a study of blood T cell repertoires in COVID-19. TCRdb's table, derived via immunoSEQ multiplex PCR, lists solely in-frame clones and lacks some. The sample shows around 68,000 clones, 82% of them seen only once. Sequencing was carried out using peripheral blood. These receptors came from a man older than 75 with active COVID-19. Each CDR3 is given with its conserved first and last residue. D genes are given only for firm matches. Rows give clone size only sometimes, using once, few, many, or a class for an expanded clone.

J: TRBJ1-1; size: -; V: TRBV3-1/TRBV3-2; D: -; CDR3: CASSQVGARTEAFF; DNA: TGTGCCAGCAGCCAAGTGGGGGCGAGGACTGAAGCTTTCTTT
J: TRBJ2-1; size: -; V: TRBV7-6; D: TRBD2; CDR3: CASSQAGTSGYNEQFF; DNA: TGTGCCAGCAGCCAAGCCGGGACTAGCGGATACAATGAGCAGTTCTTC
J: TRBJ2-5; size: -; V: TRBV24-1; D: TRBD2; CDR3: CATSPGGTQETQYF; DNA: TGTGCCACCAGTCCGGGGGGGACCCAAGAGACCCAGTACTTC
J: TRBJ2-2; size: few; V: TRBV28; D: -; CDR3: CASLRAGELFF; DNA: -
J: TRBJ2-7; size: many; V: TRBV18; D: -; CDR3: CASSPPGLKAYEQYF; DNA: TGTGCCAGCTCACCACCAGGACTGAAAGCCTACGAGCAGTACTTC
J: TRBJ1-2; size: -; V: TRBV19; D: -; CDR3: CASSISQGYGYTF; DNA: TGTGCCAGTAGTATTTCGCAGGGATATGGCTACACCTTC
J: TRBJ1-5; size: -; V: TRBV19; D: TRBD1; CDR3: CATTRDRLNQPQHF; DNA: TGTGCCACAACCAGGGACAGGTTAAATCAGCCCCAGCATTTT
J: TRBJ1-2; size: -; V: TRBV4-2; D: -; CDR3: CASSQEAPGYDGYTF; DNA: TGTGCCAGCAGCCAAGAGGCCCCAGGGTATGATGGCTACACCTTC
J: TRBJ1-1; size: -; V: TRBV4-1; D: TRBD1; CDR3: CASSHYRDRNTEAFF; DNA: TGCGCCAGCAGCCACTACCGGGACAGAAACACTGAAGCTTTCTTT
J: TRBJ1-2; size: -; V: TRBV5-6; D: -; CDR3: CASSSIQGDYGYTF; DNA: TGTGCCAGCAGCTCAATACAGGGAGACTATGGCTACACCTTC
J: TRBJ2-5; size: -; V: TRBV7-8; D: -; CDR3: CASSRQHRGGQETQYF; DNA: TGTGCCAGCAGCCGGCAACACAGGGGGGGTCAAGAGACCCAGTACTTC
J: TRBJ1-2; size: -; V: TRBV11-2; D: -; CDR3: CASSLEGAANYGYTF; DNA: TGTGCCAGCAGCTTAGAGGGGGCCGCGAACTATGGCTACACCTTC
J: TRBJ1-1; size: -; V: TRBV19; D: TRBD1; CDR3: CASRKDRANTEAFF; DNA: TGTGCCAGTAGAAAAGACAGGGCGAACACTGAAGCTTTCTTT
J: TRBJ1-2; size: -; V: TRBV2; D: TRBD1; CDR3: CASTGGRGGYTF; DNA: TGTGCCAGCACAGGGGGGCGCGGTGGCTACACCTTC
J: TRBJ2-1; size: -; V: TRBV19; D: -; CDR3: CASSIRGWGGNEQFF; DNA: TGTGCCAGTAGTATCAGGGGCTGGGGCGGCAATGAGCAGTTCTTC
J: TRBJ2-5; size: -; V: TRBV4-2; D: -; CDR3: CASSQDLRGSGETQYF; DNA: TGTGCCAGCAGCCAAGATCTTCGGGGATCCGGAGAGACCCAGTACTTC
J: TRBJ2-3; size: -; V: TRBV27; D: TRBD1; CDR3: CASSKGRTGIGTQYF; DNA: TGTGCCAGCAGTAAGGGACGGACAGGGATTGGTACGCAGTATTTT
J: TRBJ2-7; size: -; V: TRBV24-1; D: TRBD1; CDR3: CATSDPTGYEQYF; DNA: TGTGCCACCAGTGATCCGACAGGGTACGAGCAGTACTTC
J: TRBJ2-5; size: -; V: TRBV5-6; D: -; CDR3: CASSQTGPGGETQYF; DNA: TGTGCCAGCAGCCAGACAGGGCCCGGGGGAGAGACCCAGTACTTC
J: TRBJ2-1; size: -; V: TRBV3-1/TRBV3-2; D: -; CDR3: CASSRGDHEQFF; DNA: TGTGCCAGCAGCCGGGGCGATCATGAGCAGTTCTTC
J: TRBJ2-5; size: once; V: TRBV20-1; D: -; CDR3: CSARLQETQYF; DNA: TGCAGTGCTAGGCTACAAGAGACCCAGTACTTC
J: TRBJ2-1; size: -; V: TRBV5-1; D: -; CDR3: CASSLSQAGYNEQFF; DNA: TGCGCCAGCAGCTTGTCCCAGGCGGGATACAATGAGCAGTTCTTC
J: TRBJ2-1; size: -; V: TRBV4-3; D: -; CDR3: CASSQEPNGNPYNEQFF; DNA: TGCGCCAGCAGCCAAGAACCTAACGGGAACCCCTACAATGAGCAGTTCTTC
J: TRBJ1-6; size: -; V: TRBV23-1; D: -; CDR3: CASRHTAYNSPLHF; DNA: TGCGCCAGCAGACACACAGCCTATAATTCACCCCTCCACTTT
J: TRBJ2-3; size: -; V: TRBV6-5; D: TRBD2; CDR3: CASRAGTRLPDTQYF; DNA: TGTGCCAGCAGAGCCGGGACTAGGCTACCGGATACGCAGTATTTT
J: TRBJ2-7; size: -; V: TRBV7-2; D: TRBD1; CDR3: CASSYGTGAREQYF; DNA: TGTGCCAGCAGCTACGGGACAGGGGCACGGGAGCAGTACTTC
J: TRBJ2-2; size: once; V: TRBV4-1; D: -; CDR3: CASSQEGASTGELFF; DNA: TGCGCCAGCAGCCAAGAAGGAGCCAGTACCGGGGAGCTGTTTTTT
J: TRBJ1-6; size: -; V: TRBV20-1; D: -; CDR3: CSARNRETLHF; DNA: TGCAGTGCTAGAAACAGGGAAACCCTCCACTTT
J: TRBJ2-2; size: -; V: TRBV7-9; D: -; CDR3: CASSPSWTPTTGELFF; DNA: TGTGCCAGCAGCCCATCATGGACACCAACCACCGGGGAGCTGTTTTTT
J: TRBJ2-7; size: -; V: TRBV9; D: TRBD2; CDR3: CASSVGPSGNSYEQYF; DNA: TGTGCCAGCAGCGTAGGTCCTAGCGGGAACTCCTACGAGCAGTACTTC
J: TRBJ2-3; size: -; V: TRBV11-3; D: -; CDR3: CASSPRVSTDTQYF; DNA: TGTGCCAGCAGCCCCAGGGTTAGCACAGATACGCAGTATTTT
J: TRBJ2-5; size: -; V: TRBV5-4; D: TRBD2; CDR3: CASSLLANQETQYF; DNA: TGTGCCAGCAGCTTACTAGCGAACCAAGAGACCCAGTACTTC
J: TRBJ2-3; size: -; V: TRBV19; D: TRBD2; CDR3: CASSTSPLAGVSDTQYF; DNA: TGTGCCAGTAGTACTTCCCCCCTAGCGGGAGTTTCAGATACGCAGTATTTT
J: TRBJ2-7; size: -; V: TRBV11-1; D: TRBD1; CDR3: CASSSRDRDYEQYF; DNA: TGTGCCAGCAGCTCCCGGGACAGGGACTACGAGCAGTACTTC
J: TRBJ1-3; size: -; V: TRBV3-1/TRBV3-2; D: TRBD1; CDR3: CASSPTGTALAGNTIYF; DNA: TGTGCCAGCAGCCCTACAGGGACAGCCTTGGCTGGAAACACCATATATTTT
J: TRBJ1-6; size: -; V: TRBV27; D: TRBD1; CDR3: CASSYKNLGQGARSPLHF; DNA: TGTGCCAGCAGTTATAAAAACCTAGGACAGGGGGCACGATCACCCCTCCACTTT
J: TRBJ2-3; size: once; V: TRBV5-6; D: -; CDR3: CASSLTGRSTDTQYF; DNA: TGTGCCAGCAGCTTGACAGGGCGGAGCACAGATACGCAGTATTTT